These 31 T cell receptor beta chains were sequenced from one sample in a study of blood T cell repertoires in COVID-19. Here immunoSEQ multiplex PCR was the method, and the copy in TCRdb shows in-frame clones only, minus some. This table holds about 210,000 clones, roughly 80% found once. The source material was peripheral blood. All receptors come from a woman between 70 and 85 years old with COVID-19, enrolled during active disease.

V is TRBV18 and J is TRBJ2-7; D gene ambiguous. V was cut by 3 bases and J by 12 bases, with 18 bases left in between. CDR1 is KGHSH, CDR2 LQKENI, per germline. This CDR3 region has 13 residues. The CDR3 region has the DNA TGTGCCAGCTCACCTACAGCAGGTGTCAACGGGTACTTC. Its protein product is CASSPTAGVNGYF.

The CDR3 is CASRLASSSYNEQFF. The CDR3 DNA reads TGTGCCAGCAGACTAGCGTCCAGCTCCTACAATGAGCAGTTCTTC. The V and J genes are TRBV2 and TRBJ2-1, with 7 bases that match TRBD2. Germline V gene sequence: CDR1 SNHLY, CDR2 FYNNEI. The V segment lost 6 bases and the J segment 0 bases; nucleotides outside the gene matches: 5. The CDR3 has 15 residues.

CDR3 residues: CASSLAHGRSNYGYTF. The CDR3 bases are TGTGCCAGCAGCTTAGCGCACGGTAGATCGAACTATGGCTACACCTTC. The gene calls are TRBV7-2 and TRBJ1-2, with unresolved D. CDR3 length equals 16 residues. CDR1 SGHTA and CDR2 FQGNSA come from the germline V gene. The V end was cut by 0 bases, the J end by 2 bases, with 13 bases between.

The V and J genes are TRBV29-1 and TRBJ2-5; 7 nucleotides agree with TRBD2. V shed 2 bases, J shed 2 bases, and the junction held 17 bases outside the gene matches. Germline V gives CDR1 SQVTM, CDR2 ANQGSEA. The length of the CDR3 is 18 residues. The CDR3 DNA sequence: TGCAGCGTTGAAAGTTTTATCGGGCTAGCGGATCTACAAGAGACCCAGTACTTC. This codes for CSVESFIGLADLQETQYF.

This clone appeared a single time. V and J are TRBV7-9 and TRBJ1-1; 8 bases are a match to TRBD1. The CDR3 has 14 amino acids. Unmatched junction bases numbered 7, after V lost 1 base and J lost 9 bases. Germline loops: CDR1 SEHNR, CDR2 FQNEAQ (reference sequence). The CDR3 DNA sequence: TGTGCCAGCAGCTTAGGAGGGACAGGTGGACAAGCTTTCTTT. Its protein product is CASSLGGTGGQAFF.

This clone appeared many times. This chain uses TRBV19 with TRBJ2-1, with TRBD2 as a possible D gene (6 bases). This CDR3 has 14 residues. Germline-derived CDR1 and CDR2 are LNHDA and SQIVND (reference sequence). Trimming cost V 2 bases and J 4 bases, with 9 bases left between them. CDR3 bases: TGTGCCAGTAGTATAAGCGGGCCGTACAATGAGCAGTTCTTC. It translates to CASSISGPYNEQFF.

This clone was seen a handful of times. The chain links TRBV30 to TRBJ1-5; tentatively, D is TRBD1 (6 bases). CDR1 and CDR2 (germline): GTSNPN, SVGIG (reference sequence). The CDR3 loop spans 16 amino acids. V was cut by 2 bases and J by 5 bases, with 19 bases left in between. The CDR3 sequence: CAWSRMAGAPDQPQHF. In DNA, the CDR3 is TGTGCCTGGAGTAGGATGGCAGGGGCTCCTGATCAGCCCCAGCATTTT.

This clone occurred a few times. The chain employs TRBV18 and TRBJ1-6; the D gene is possibly TRBD1 (6 bases). The CDR3 is 16 residues long. Germline lookup yields CDR1 KGHSH and CDR2 LQKENI. Trimming took 6 bases from V and 4 from J, leaving 16 bases between them. Here the CDR3 DNA reads TGTGCCAGCTCTTCTCTGGACAGTCGGTATAATTCACCCCTCCACTTT. It translates to CASSSLDSRYNSPLHF.

The chain employs TRBV6-5 and TRBJ1-5; D is undetermined. Trimming pared 0 bases from V and 7 bases from J, leaving 10 bases between. Germline assignment: CDR1 MNHEY and CDR2 SVGAGI. This CDR3 region has 14 residues. CDR3 DNA: TGTGCCAGCAGTTACTCATCATGGGCGCAGCCCCAGCATTTT. Translation gives CASSYSSWAQPQHF.

The chain couples TRBV11-2 to TRBJ1-1, with 7 positions matching TRBD1. The CDR3 is 15 amino acids. Per germline, CDR1 SGHAT and CDR2 FQNNGV. Trimming cost V 5 bases and J 0 bases; bases outside gene matches: 6. The CDR3 DNA sequence: TGTGCCAGCAGCCGAGGACAGGCCCTGAACACTGAAGCTTTCTTT. This encodes CASSRGQALNTEAFF.

The chain employs TRBV7-2 and TRBJ2-7; TRBD2 agrees at 12 bases. V trimming: 5 bases; J trimming: 4 bases; junction bases outside the gene matches: 12. CDR1 and CDR2 (germline): SGHTA, FQGNSA. The CDR3 contains 17 residues. For the CDR3, the DNA is TGTGCCAGCAGCCCCGGACTAGCGGGACCCTCTGGGTACGAGCAGTACTTC. Its translation is CASSPGLAGPSGYEQYF.

The chain joins TRBV6-5 to TRBJ1-1; TRBD1 matches 7 bases. The CDR3 contains 15 residues. V was clipped by 6 bases and J by 1 base; unmatched bases: 8. Per the germline V gene, CDR1 is MNHEY and CDR2 is SVGAGI. The CDR3 reads CASRPLGGRNTEAFF. CDR3 nucleotide sequence: TGTGCCAGCAGACCTCTAGGGGGCCGGAACACTGAAGCTTTCTTT.

This rearrangement joins TRBV7-2 to TRBJ1-1, with D unclear. Germline V gene data show CDR1 as SGHTA and CDR2 as FQGNSA. Trimming shortened V by 4 bases and J by 5 bases, and 11 bases separated the two germline ends. This CDR3 region has 13 residues. The CDR3 nucleotides are TGTGCCAGCAGCTCATCGACACCGACTGAAGCTTTCTTT. It encodes CASSSSTPTEAFF.

About this clone itself: The same CDR3 is also encoded by other DNA sequences in this sample. The chain has TRBV7-2 and TRBJ2-3, with 10 bases aligning to TRBD2. In germline, CDR1 is SGHTA, CDR2 FQGNSA. This CDR3 region has 16 residues. Losses at the gene ends were 1 base for V and 1 base for J; bases not matched to a gene: 2. The CDR3 nucleotides read TGTGCCAGCAGCTTAGGTCTAGCGGGGGGCACAGATACGCAGTATTTT. Its translation is CASSLGLAGGTDTQYF. Filled out from reference TRBV7-2 and TRBJ2-3, the complete variable domain reads GAGVSQSPSNKVTEKGKDVELRCDPISGHTALYWYRQSLGQGLEFLIYFQGNSAPDKSGLPSDRFSAERTGGSVSTLTIQRTQQEDSAVYLCASSLGLAGGTDTQYFGPGTRLTVL.

This clone was recorded once. The rearrangement joins TRBV19 to TRBJ1-2, with TRBD1 as a possible D gene (5 bases). V lost 4 bases and J lost 9, with 18 bases in between. Germline CDR1 reads LNHDA; CDR2 reads SQIVND (reference sequence). This CDR3 spans 14 amino acids. The CDR3 nucleotides read TGTGCCAGTAGTACCCGCGGGGGACCTGGTAGCTACACCTTC. Residues: CASSTRGGPGSYTF.

The genes are TRBV28 and TRBJ2-4, with D possibly matching TRBD2 (6 bases). CDR1 and CDR2 (germline): MDHEN, SYDVKM. The V end was cut by 3 bases, the J end by 4 bases, with 13 bases between. This CDR3 contains 15 residues. The CDR3 DNA sequence: TGTGCCAGCAGTTTCCCCCGGGGGTCTAAAAACATTCAGTACTTC. It yields the protein CASSFPRGSKNIQYF.

The rearrangement uses TRBV9 and TRBJ2-2, with TRBD2 as a possible D gene (5 bases). Germline V gene sequence: CDR1 SGDLS, CDR2 YYNGEE. The CDR3 sequence is 15 residues long. Deletions cut 4 bases from V and 2 bases from J, with 12 bases between. The CDR3: CASSFLDSNTGELFF. In nucleotides, the CDR3 is TGTGCCAGCAGCTTTCTGGACTCTAACACCGGGGAGCTGTTTTTT.

V is TRBV6-5 and J is TRBJ1-6; 11 bases are shared with TRBD1. Per germline, CDR1 MNHEY and CDR2 SVGAGI. V was clipped by 2 bases and J by 9 bases; unmatched bases: 3. There are 15 residues in the CDR3. CDR3 in DNA: TGTGCCAGCAGTTACGTGGACAGGGGGCTTTCACCCCTCCACTTT. Protein: CASSYVDRGLSPLHF.

The chain is built from TRBV6-5 and TRBJ2-1; 9 bases fit TRBD2. Germline CDR1 and CDR2: MNHEY and SVGAGI. Losses at the gene ends were 4 bases for V and 6 bases for J; bases not matched to a gene: 1. The CDR3 extends over 13 amino acids. The CDR3 nucleotides read TGTGCCAGCAGTTTAGCGGGAGCCAATGAGCAGTTCTTC. This codes for CASSLAGANEQFF.

The genes are TRBV28 and TRBJ2-7; 11 bases agree with TRBD2. The CDR3 spans 15 residues. Germline V gene lookup returns CDR1 MDHEN and CDR2 SYDVKM. Losses at the gene ends were 4 bases for V and 3 bases for J; bases not matched to a gene: 5. Here the CDR3 DNA reads TGTGCCAGCAGTTCCGGACTAGCGGGTTTCTACGAGCAGTACTTC. Residues: CASSSGLAGFYEQYF.

This rearrangement joins TRBV5-1 to TRBJ1-6; TRBD1 aligns across 8 bases. This CDR3 has 14 amino acids. Per germline, CDR1 SGHRS and CDR2 YFSETQ. V lost 4 bases and J lost 8; bases outside the gene matches: 5. CDR3 loop: CASSTGTGYSPLHF. CDR3 DNA: TGCGCCAGCAGCACCGGGACAGGATATTCACCCCTCCACTTT.

This clone was found a few times. The chain is built from TRBV5-4 and TRBJ2-7; D gene uncertain. Germline CDR1 is SGHNT and CDR2 is YYREEE (reference sequence). Trimming stripped 4 bases from V and 3 bases from J, with 8 bases between. The CDR3 consists of 12 residues. The CDR3 nucleotides are TGTGCCAGCAGCGTCTACAGCTACGAGCAGTACTTC. This gives the protein CASSVYSYEQYF.

The rearrangement uses TRBV6-5 and TRBJ1-1, with TRBD1 matching over 7 bases. V shed 0 bases, J shed 7 bases, and the junction held 8 bases outside the gene matches. Looked up from germline, CDR1 is MNHEY and CDR2 is SVGAGI. The CDR3 totals 15 residues. DNA of the CDR3: TGTGCCAGCAGTTACTCACTGACAGGGCCGGGTGAAGCTTTCTTT. Protein product: CASSYSLTGPGEAFF.

CDR3 sequence (DNA): TGTGCCAGCAGCCCTCAGACTAGCGGGAGGAGGGAGACCCAGTACTTC. This translates into CASSPQTSGRRETQYF. This chain links TRBV7-2 with TRBJ2-5, with TRBD2 identical over 13 bases. This CDR3 has 16 amino acids. Germline V gene data show CDR1 as SGHTA and CDR2 as FQGNSA. V dropped 5 bases and J dropped 5; count of bases not matched to a gene: 8. The variable domain in full, completed from reference TRBV7-2 and TRBJ2-5, reads GAGVSQSPSNKVTEKGKDVELRCDPISGHTALYWYRQSLGQGLEFLIYFQGNSAPDKSGLPSDRFSAERTGGSVSTLTIQRTQQEDSAVYLCASSPQTSGRRETQYFGPGTRLLVL.

This clone was seen many times. V gene TRBV29-1 combines with J gene TRBJ1-4; D gene ambiguous. The CDR3 totals 10 residues. Germline V gene data show CDR1 as SQVTM and CDR2 as ANQGSEA. V lost 6 bases, J lost 5 bases, and 4 bases lay in between. The CDR3 DNA follows: TGCAGCGTCAAAAATGAAAAACTGTTTTTT. Its protein is CSVKNEKLFF.

V is TRBV19 and J is TRBJ1-1; possible D gene TRBD1, 5 bases. The CDR3 is 16 residues long. Germline-derived CDR1 and CDR2 are LNHDA and SQIVND (reference sequence). The V end lost 7 bases, the J end lost 1 base, and 19 bases lay between the germline ends. The DNA for the CDR3 is TGTGCCAGTACCCCCGGGGGTTCATTGGAGAACACTGAAGCTTTCTTT. Translation: CASTPGGSLENTEAFF.

This chain uses TRBV6-5 with TRBJ2-1; 8 bases map to TRBD2. V shed 5 bases and J 6 bases; nucleotides not matched to a gene: 9. CDR1 MNHEY and CDR2 SVGAGI come from the germline V gene. This CDR3 has 15 amino acids. CDR3 protein: CASSTRGRISNEQFF. The DNA for the CDR3 is TGTGCCAGCAGTACCCGCGGGAGGATTTCCAATGAGCAGTTCTTC.

V and J are TRBV4-1 and TRBJ2-1; 8 nucleotides agree with TRBD2. Germline assignment: CDR1 MGHRA and CDR2 YSYEKL. This CDR3 has 15 residues. J was trimmed by 4 bases and V by 4 bases; bases with no gene match: 6. The CDR3 coding sequence is TGCGCCAGCAGCCTGACTAGCGCCCTTTACAATGAGCAGTTCTTC. It specifies CASSLTSALYNEQFF.

The V call is TRBV7-6, the J call TRBJ1-6; D unclear. CDR1 and CDR2 from the germline V gene are SGHVS and FNYEAQ. V shed 2 bases and J shed 0 bases, with 8 bases lying between them. The CDR3 loop spans 16 amino acids. The CDR3 coding sequence is TGTGCCAGCAGCTTACAGGCGAGCTCCTATAATTCACCCCTCCACTTT. It translates to CASSLQASSYNSPLHF. Full variable domain (outside the CDR3, taken from reference TRBV7-6 and TRBJ1-6): GAGVSQSPRYKVTKRGQDVALRCDPISGHVSLYWYRQALGQGPEFLTYFNYEAQQDKSGLPNDRFSAERPEGSISTLTIQRTEQRDSAMYRCASSLQASSYNSPLHFGNGTRLTVT.

This chain connects TRBV5-4 to TRBJ2-4; 7 bases are shared with TRBD1. CDR1 and CDR2 from the germline V gene are SGHNT and YYREEE (reference sequence). The CDR3 has 14 residues. V shed 4 bases, J shed 7 bases, and the junction held 8 bases outside the gene matches. Here the CDR3 DNA reads TGTGCCAGCAGCGGCCGGGACAGAAGCAACATTCAGTACTTC. Encoded protein: CASSGRDRSNIQYF.

V is TRBV2 and J is TRBJ2-3, with D perhaps matching TRBD1 (6 bases). The V gene lost 7 bases and the J gene lost 7 bases, with 9 bases spanning the gap. Germline V CDR1 and CDR2: SNHLY, FYNNEI. This CDR3 is built from 11 residues. CDR3 in amino acids: CASTQGNTQYF. CDR3 DNA sequence: TGTGCCAGCACCCAGGGGAATACGCAGTATTTT.